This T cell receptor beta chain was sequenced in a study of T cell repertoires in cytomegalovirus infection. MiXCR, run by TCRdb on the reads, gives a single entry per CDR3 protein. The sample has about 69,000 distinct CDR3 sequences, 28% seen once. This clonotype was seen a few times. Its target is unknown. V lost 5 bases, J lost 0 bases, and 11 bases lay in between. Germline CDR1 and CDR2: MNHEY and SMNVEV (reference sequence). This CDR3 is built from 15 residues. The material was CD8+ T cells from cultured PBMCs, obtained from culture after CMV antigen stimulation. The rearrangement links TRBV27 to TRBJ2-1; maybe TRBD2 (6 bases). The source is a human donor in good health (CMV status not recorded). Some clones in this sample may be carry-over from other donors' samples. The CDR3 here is CASSPSGSSYNEQFF. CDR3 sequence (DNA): TGTGCCAGCAGTCCCTCCGGGAGCTCCTACAATGAGCAGTTCTTC.